The 15 T cell receptor beta chains below come from one sample, sequenced in a study of T cell changes during pregnancy in multiple sclerosis (dated by TCRdb to between 2017 and 2020). The method behind the library was the immunoSEQ multiplex PCR assay. Entries here come from immuneACCESS through TCRdb and include only in-frame sequences with V and J called. Some clones fail to appear in such tables; in the studies checked, an unresolved V gene covers under half of the shortfall, and the cause of the remainder is unknown. The sample contains about 67,000 clones, approximately 90% of them found a single time. Together, the top ten hold more than 2.5% of the sample. Sequencing used peripheral blood, obtained in the second trimester of pregnancy. The receptors derive from a female donor in good health, enrolled as a control in a pregnancy study.

V gene TRBV7-2 combines with J gene TRBJ2-1, with unresolved D. The CDR3 spans 13 residues. V shed 0 bases and J shed 10 bases, with 10 bases lying between them. Germline loops: CDR1 SGHTA, CDR2 FQGNSA. CDR3 nucleotide sequence: TGTGCCAGCAGCTTAGCTCGAGTGCGGGAGCAGTTCTTC. Residues: CASSLARVREQFF. Supplemented by reference TRBV7-2 and TRBJ2-1, the full variable domain reads GAGVSQSPSNKVTEKGKDVELRCDPISGHTALYWYRQSLGQGLEFLIYFQGNSAPDKSGLPSDRFSAERTGGSVSTLTIQRTQQEDSAVYLCASSLARVREQFFGPGTRLTVL.

The rearrangement links TRBV6-6 to TRBJ1-2; the D gene is possibly TRBD1 (6 bases). The CDR3 loop spans 14 amino acids. The germline V and J ends were trimmed by 4 bases and 2 bases, with 11 bases remaining between them. Germline CDR1 is MNHNY and CDR2 is SVGAGI (reference sequence). In DNA, the CDR3 is TGTGCCAGCAGTTCCAGGACAGCGAACTATGGCTACACCTTC. Its translation is CASSSRTANYGYTF.

The chain joins TRBV18 to TRBJ2-2; D uncertain. Trimming pared 2 bases from V and 5 bases from J, leaving 6 bases between. This CDR3 spans 13 amino acids. CDR1 is KGHSH, CDR2 LQKENI, per germline. This CDR3 is CASSPGLTGELFF. Written as DNA, the CDR3 is TGTGCCAGCTCACCAGGGCTTACCGGGGAGCTGTTTTTT.

V and J are TRBV6-6 and TRBJ1-2; D is possibly TRBD1 (5 bases). This CDR3 comprises 13 residues. Germline loops: CDR1 MNHNY, CDR2 SVGAGI (reference sequence). V lost 0 bases and J lost 5, with 7 bases in between. In DNA, the CDR3 is TGTGCCAGCAGTTACTCGACAGTTTATGGCTACACCTTC. As protein: CASSYSTVYGYTF.

The chain carries TRBV28 and TRBJ2-7; 7 bases line up with TRBD1. Germline CDR1 MDHEN, CDR2 SYDVKM. The CDR3 length is 18 residues. V was pared by 6 bases and J by 7 bases, with 24 bases of the junction left unmatched. This CDR3 reads CASRGQTTQTPTTGEQYF. CDR3 coding DNA: TGTGCCAGCAGGGGACAGACCACACAAACCCCTACTACTGGTGAGCAGTACTTC.

The chain has TRBV4-1 and TRBJ1-5; D unclear. Per germline, CDR1 MGHRA and CDR2 YSYEKL. V was shortened by 2 bases and J by 6 bases, with 11 bases between the two germline ends. This CDR3 contains 14 residues. The CDR3 loop is CASSQSRVGQPQHF. The CDR3 DNA reads TGCGCCAGCAGCCAAAGTCGGGTCGGTCAGCCCCAGCATTTT.

This clone showed up many times. The chain has TRBV9 and TRBJ2-7, with a possible D match to TRBD2 (5 bases). The CDR3 spans 12 residues. Germline values: CDR1 SGDLS, CDR2 YYNGEE. Trimming stripped 4 bases from V and 3 bases from J, with 8 bases between. Here the CDR3 reads CASSPGGYEQYF. Written as DNA, the CDR3 is TGTGCCAGCAGCCCCGGAGGCTACGAGCAGTACTTC.

The chain has TRBV27 and TRBJ2-7; weak D call: TRBD2 (6 bases). Trimming left V 2 bases short and J 6 bases short, with 14 bases between. Germline V gene lookup returns CDR1 MNHEY and CDR2 SMNVEV (reference sequence). The CDR3 runs to 14 residues. CDR3 coding DNA: TGTGCCAGCAGTTTAACCGTTACGGGGGTCGAGCAGTACTTC. Its protein is CASSLTVTGVEQYF.

The J gene is TRBJ2-3, the V gene TRBV9; possibly TRBD1 for D (6 bases). Germline V gene data show CDR1 as SGDLS and CDR2 as YYNGEE. The CDR3 length is 15 residues. V was clipped by 0 bases and J by 5 bases, with 13 bases between them. CDR3 DNA: TGTGCCAGCAGCGTAGAGTTGGGGGCGGGAGATACGCAGTATTTT. Amino acids: CASSVELGAGDTQYF. Combining the CDR3 with reference TRBV9 and TRBJ2-3 gives the whole variable domain DSGVTQTPKHLITATGQRVTLRCSPRSGDLSVYWYQQSLDQGLQFLIQYYNGEERAKGNILERFSAQQFPDLHSELNLSSLELGDSALYFCASSVELGAGDTQYFGPGTRLTVL.

This chain connects TRBV6-5 to TRBJ2-5; 7 positions agree with TRBD2. CDR1 MNHEY and CDR2 SVGAGI come from the germline V gene. Trimming removed 2 bases from V and 4 bases from J; junction bases left unmatched: 1. The CDR3 loop spans 13 amino acids. CDR3 loop: CASSYGGVETQYF. The CDR3 nucleotides are TGTGCCAGCAGTTACGGGGGGGTAGAGACCCAGTACTTC.

A single count supports this clone. The chain joins TRBV7-2 to TRBJ2-5, with D unclear. The V end was cut by 2 bases, the J end by 4 bases, with 11 bases between. The CDR3 runs 14 residues. CDR1 is SGHTA and CDR2 is FQGNSA in the germline V gene. This CDR3 reads CASSLTEARETQYF. For the CDR3, the DNA is TGTGCCAGCAGCTTAACCGAGGCCAGAGAGACCCAGTACTTC.

V is TRBV10-3 and J is TRBJ2-6; TRBD2 agrees at 14 bases. Germline V gene sequence: CDR1 ENHRY, CDR2 SYGVKD. CDR3 length: 17 residues. Trimming removed 6 bases from V and 3 bases from J; junction bases left unmatched: 4. The CDR3 is CAISPGLAGVGANVLTF. CDR3 nucleotides: TGTGCCATCAGCCCGGGACTAGCGGGAGTTGGGGCCAACGTCCTGACTTTC.

This chain joins TRBV9 and TRBJ2-7; no reliable D call. Germline V gene sequence: CDR1 SGDLS, CDR2 YYNGEE. The CDR3 is 14 amino acids. Trimming removed 3 bases at V and 3 bases at J, with 13 bases between. The CDR3 reads CASSGGSLDYEQYF. The CDR3 DNA reads as TGTGCCAGCAGCGGCGGCAGCCTGGACTACGAGCAGTACTTC.

The J gene is TRBJ2-7, the V gene TRBV4-2, with 11 bases lining up with TRBD2. Trimming removed 0 bases from V and 5 bases from J; junction bases left unmatched: 12. Germline V gene data show CDR1 as LGHNA and CDR2 as YNFKEQ. The length of the CDR3 is 18 residues. The chain's CDR3 is CASSQDRAALAGANEQYF. Written as DNA, the CDR3 is TGTGCCAGCAGCCAAGATCGCGCGGCACTAGCGGGAGCAAACGAGCAGTACTTC.

CDR3 residues: CASRSPGQKNSPLHF. The CDR3 bases are TGTGCCAGCAGGTCGCCCGGACAAAAGAATTCACCCCTCCACTTT. The chain employs TRBV7-3 and TRBJ1-6, with D possibly TRBD1 on 5 matching bases. The germline V gene has CDR1 SGHTA and CDR2 FQGTGA. With 6 bases removed from V and 7 bases from J, the gap between germline ends came to 16 bases. The CDR3 is 15 amino acids.